The next 24 T cell receptor beta chains were all read from a single sample in a study of shared clonotypes between healthy human individuals. Terminally differentiated effector memory CD45RA+ cells were excluded by CCR7 positive selection of CD45RO-negative cells. Measured with immunoSEQ multiplex PCR; TCRdb has only the in-frame clones, and not every one. Of approximately 720,000 clones listed, around 92% are singletons. Input material: naive CD8+ T cells sorted from blood. These receptor sequences come from a man younger than 45 in good health.

The chain carries TRBV4-1 and TRBJ2-7; D perhaps matches TRBD1 (6 bases). This CDR3 has 16 amino acids. Germline CDR1 MGHRA, CDR2 YSYEKL. Trimming left V 1 base short and J 2 bases short, with 15 bases between. The CDR3 reads CASSQVWTVRTYEQYF. Here the CDR3 DNA reads TGCGCCAGCAGCCAAGTTTGGACAGTGAGGACCTACGAGCAGTACTTC.

The chain recombines TRBV28 with TRBJ2-7, with TRBD1 matching 10 bases. Germline CDR1 MDHEN, CDR2 SYDVKM. The CDR3 sequence is 16 residues long. The trim removed 5 bases at V and 2 bases at J, leaving 9 bases unmatched. Here the CDR3 reads CASSVTGGEGPYEQYF. In DNA form, the CDR3 reads TGTGCCAGCAGTGTGACAGGGGGCGAAGGTCCCTACGAGCAGTACTTC.

The genes are TRBV14 and TRBJ2-7, with 10 nucleotides matching TRBD2. CDR1 is SGHDN and CDR2 is FVKESK in the germline V gene. J was trimmed by 3 bases and V by 1 base; bases with no gene match: 6. The CDR3 consists of 16 residues. The CDR3 sequence: CASSQVPLAGIYEQYF. CDR3 nucleotides: TGTGCCAGCAGCCAAGTGCCACTAGCGGGGATCTACGAGCAGTACTTC.

The gene calls are TRBV28 and TRBJ1-1; no firm D call. Between the trimmed V and J ends, which lost 6 bases and 1 base, there was a span of 12 bases. The CDR3 is made up of 14 amino acids. Per the germline V gene, CDR1 is MDHEN and CDR2 is SYDVKM. CDR3 coding DNA: TGTGCCAGCAGGGTTTACAGTGGGAACACTGAAGCTTTCTTT. Amino acids: CASRVYSGNTEAFF.

The V and J genes are TRBV7-9 and TRBJ2-7; TRBD1 matches at 8 bases. The junction had 8 bases not matched to a gene; V was cut back by 5 bases and J by 2 bases. This CDR3 is built from 15 residues. In germline, CDR1 is SEHNR, CDR2 FQNEAQ (reference sequence). CDR3 region: CASSHLDREAYEQYF. The CDR3 bases are TGTGCCAGCAGCCACTTGGACAGGGAGGCCTACGAGCAGTACTTC.

The chain uses TRBV27 and TRBJ2-5; D remains ambiguous. Germline V gene data show CDR1 as MNHEY and CDR2 as SMNVEV (reference sequence). The CDR3 spans 14 residues. V was trimmed by 4 bases and J by 5 bases, leaving 14 bases between them. DNA of the CDR3: TGTGCCAGCAGTTCTTCTTTAGACCTGGAGACCCAGTACTTC. Translation gives CASSSSLDLETQYF.

The chain uses TRBV11-2 and TRBJ2-3, with D unclear. Germline CDR1 is SGHAT and CDR2 is FQNNGV. V lost 3 bases to trimming and J lost 0 bases, with 13 bases between them. The CDR3 is 16 amino acids. CDR3 sequence (DNA): TGTGCCAGCAGCTTCGGCACCCTGGTTAGCACAGATACGCAGTATTTT. Protein: CASSFGTLVSTDTQYF. Full variable domain (missing parts from reference TRBV11-2 and TRBJ2-3): EAGVAQSPRYKIIEKRQSVAFWCNPISGHATLYWYQQILGQGPKLLIQFQNNGVVDDSQLPKDRFSAERLKGVDSTLKIQPAKLEDSAVYLCASSFGTLVSTDTQYFGPGTRLTVL.

J is TRBJ1-4 and V is TRBV27; 8 positions agree with TRBD1. The V gene's germline CDR1 is MNHEY and CDR2 SMNVEV (reference sequence). The CDR3 is made up of 14 amino acids. J was trimmed by 7 bases and V by 3 bases; bases with no gene match: 4. For the CDR3, the DNA is TGTGCCAGCAGTTTGGACAGGGTGGGTGAAAAACTGTTTTTT. This translates into CASSLDRVGEKLFF.

The V gene is TRBV10-1, the J gene TRBJ2-5; 9 positions match TRBD1. Trimming removed 2 bases from V and 5 bases from J; junction bases left unmatched: 6. The germline V gene encodes CDR1 WNHNN and CDR2 SYGVQD (reference sequence). The CDR3 spans 15 residues. CDR3 DNA: TGCGCCAGCAGTGAGACCGGGACAGGGAGGGAGACCCAGTACTTC. It translates to CASSETGTGRETQYF.

The chain uses TRBV5-6 and TRBJ2-2, with 8 bases fitting TRBD2. CDR1 SGHDT and CDR2 YYEEEE come from the germline V gene. The trim removed 4 bases at V and 6 bases at J, leaving 5 bases unmatched. The CDR3 is made up of 14 amino acids. DNA of the CDR3: TGTGCCAGCAGCAGCGGGGGTGGGGCCGGGGAGCTGTTTTTT. Its protein is CASSSGGGAGELFF. The whole variable domain, filled in from reference TRBV5-6 and TRBJ2-2, reads DAGVTQSPTHLIKTRGQQVTLRCSPKSGHDTVSWYQQALGQGPQFIFQYYEEEERQRGNFPDRFSGHQFPNYSSELNVNALLLGDSALYLCASSSGGGAGELFFGEGSRLTVL.

V is TRBV5-8 and J is TRBJ2-1; D possibly corresponds to TRBD2 (6 bases). Germline CDR1 SGHTS, CDR2 YDEGEE. The CDR3 contains 16 residues. Trimming took off 10 bases at V and 1 base at J, with 21 bases between the two ends. CDR3 residues: CAGKHEGGKSYNEQFF. The DNA of the CDR3 is TGTGCCGGAAAACATGAGGGCGGGAAGTCCTACAATGAGCAGTTCTTC.

The rearrangement uses TRBV11-2 and TRBJ2-7; D might be TRBD1 (6 bases). This CDR3 has 15 amino acids. CDR1 is SGHAT and CDR2 is FQNNGV in the germline V gene. Trimming shortened V by 0 bases and J by 1 base, and 10 bases separated the two germline ends. CDR3 loop: CASSLEIGQSYEQYF. The CDR3 DNA follows: TGTGCCAGCAGCTTAGAAATCGGACAGTCCTACGAGCAGTACTTC.

The chain combines TRBV9 with TRBJ2-3; 9 bases line up with TRBD1. V shed 3 bases, J shed 3 bases, and the junction held 2 bases outside the gene matches. Germline V lookup: CDR1 SGDLS, CDR2 YYNGEE. This CDR3 region has 14 residues. The CDR3 DNA follows: TGTGCCAGCAGCGAGACAGGGGGGACAGATACGCAGTATTTT. The encoded protein is CASSETGGTDTQYF. Filled out from reference TRBV9 and TRBJ2-3, the complete variable domain reads DSGVTQTPKHLITATGQRVTLRCSPRSGDLSVYWYQQSLDQGLQFLIQYYNGEERAKGNILERFSAQQFPDLHSELNLSSLELGDSALYFCASSETGGTDTQYFGPGTRLTVL.

This chain joins TRBV6-1 and TRBJ2-5, with 9 bases fitting TRBD1. This CDR3 spans 14 amino acids. The V gene's germline CDR1 is MNHNS and CDR2 SASEGT. V trimming: 5 bases; J trimming: 4 bases; junction bases outside the gene matches: 5. CDR3 coding DNA: TGTGCCAGCAGTAGAACAGGGGGCACAGAGACCCAGTACTTC. As protein: CASSRTGGTETQYF.

This clone showed up just a few times. The chain has TRBV9 and TRBJ2-7, with D possibly TRBD2 on 6 matching bases. Germline-derived CDR1 and CDR2 are SGDLS and YYNGEE. The V and J ends lost 0 bases and 7 bases respectively, with 11 bases between them. CDR3 length: 13 amino acids. CDR3 sequence reads: CASSVGGSGEQYF. The CDR3 coding sequence is TGTGCCAGCAGCGTAGGGGGGAGCGGGGAGCAGTACTTC.

The chain is built from TRBV7-9 and TRBJ1-5; 8 bases are a match to TRBD1. With V trimmed by 5 bases and J by 4 bases, 7 bases remained unmatched. This CDR3 comprises 15 residues. Germline V CDR1 and CDR2: SEHNR, FQNEAQ (reference sequence). The CDR3 region is CASSRGQEINQPQHF. The CDR3, as DNA: TGTGCCAGCAGCCGGGGACAGGAGATAAATCAGCCCCAGCATTTT.

In this sample, this clone turned up once. The chain joins TRBV28 to TRBJ2-7; tentative D call: TRBD1 (5 bases). The CDR3 spans 16 residues. Germline assignment: CDR1 MDHEN and CDR2 SYDVKM. V lost 3 bases, J lost 0 bases, and 15 bases lay in between. The CDR3 sequence: CASSFTSQVNSYEQYF. The CDR3 DNA is TGTGCCAGCAGTTTCACCTCACAGGTGAACTCCTACGAGCAGTACTTC.

CDR3 nucleotide sequence: TGTGCCAGCAGCTTAAGTTTCGATTCGGGAGGGTTCCAATTCGAGCAGTACTTC. This translates into CASSLSFDSGGFQFEQYF. The chain has TRBV7-2 and TRBJ2-7, with 8 bases aligning to TRBD2. The CDR3 loop spans 18 amino acids. Trimming removed 2 bases from V and 6 bases from J; junction bases left unmatched: 18. The germline CDR1 and CDR2 sequences are SGHTA and FQGNSA. The variable domain in full, with the rest retrieved from reference TRBV7-2 and TRBJ2-7, is GAGVSQSPSNKVTEKGKDVELRCDPISGHTALYWYRQSLGQGLEFLIYFQGNSAPDKSGLPSDRFSAERTGGSVSTLTIQRTQQEDSAVYLCASSLSFDSGGFQFEQYFGPGTRLTVT.

With regard to this clone: Other DNA variants within this sample encode the same CDR3. V usage is TRBV29-1 and J usage is TRBJ2-3; 11 bases line up with TRBD2. Losses at the gene ends were 6 bases for V and 2 bases for J; bases not matched to a gene: 1. Germline-derived CDR1 and CDR2 are SQVTM and ANQGSEA. The CDR3 sequence is 13 residues long. The CDR3: CSVTSGITDTQYF. The CDR3 DNA reads as TGCAGCGTGACTAGCGGGATCACAGATACGCAGTATTTT.

The genes are TRBV7-9 and TRBJ2-5; 7 nucleotides line up with TRBD1. CDR3 length equals 16 residues. V shed 6 bases and J 5 bases; nucleotides not matched to a gene: 15. CDR1 is SEHNR and CDR2 is FQNEAQ in the germline V gene (reference sequence). For the CDR3, the DNA is TGTGCCAGCAGTCAAGGCTGGGACAGTCTAGGTGAGACCCAGTACTTC. It yields the protein CASSQGWDSLGETQYF.

This clone was picked up one time. The genes are TRBV9 and TRBJ1-1; D remains ambiguous. The CDR3 consists of 14 residues. Trimming removed 4 bases from V and 0 bases from J, with 10 bases in between. Germline assignment: CDR1 SGDLS and CDR2 YYNGEE. The CDR3 region has the DNA TGTGCCAGCAGCCCAGGAGTTATGAACACTGAAGCTTTCTTT. This codes for CASSPGVMNTEAFF. Full variable domain (remainder filled in from reference TRBV9 and TRBJ1-1): DSGVTQTPKHLITATGQRVTLRCSPRSGDLSVYWYQQSLDQGLQFLIQYYNGEERAKGNILERFSAQQFPDLHSELNLSSLELGDSALYFCASSPGVMNTEAFFGQGTRLTVV.

V is TRBV28 and J is TRBJ2-1; 9 nucleotides agree with TRBD2. With V trimmed by 3 bases and J by 12 bases, 6 bases remained unmatched. This CDR3 is built from 13 residues. Germline-derived CDR1 and CDR2 are MDHEN and SYDVKM. CDR3 nucleotides: TGTGCCAGCAGTTTGGTAGCGGGAGAGGTGCAGTTCTTC. It is translated as CASSLVAGEVQFF.

With regard to this clone: This sample includes further DNA sequences coding for the same CDR3. This sequence joins TRBV28 and TRBJ2-7; 8 bases match TRBD2. The germline V gene has CDR1 MDHEN and CDR2 SYDVKM. The V segment lost 3 bases and the J segment 3 bases; nucleotides outside the gene matches: 1. The CDR3 runs to 13 residues. The CDR3 is CASSLAGGYEQYF. In DNA form, the CDR3 reads TGTGCCAGCAGTTTGGCGGGGGGCTACGAGCAGTACTTC.

This chain connects TRBV4-1 to TRBJ2-3, with 11 bases identical to TRBD2. The CDR3 length is 17 residues. The trim removed 0 bases at V and 5 bases at J, leaving 7 bases unmatched. Germline V gene data show CDR1 as MGHRA and CDR2 as YSYEKL. In DNA form, the CDR3 reads TGCGCCAGCAGCCAAGAGGTCCTAGCGGGAGGATTAGATACGCAGTATTTT. Its protein product is CASSQEVLAGGLDTQYF.